This T cell receptor (beta chain) was captured in a study of T cells in Graves' hyperthyroidism and ophthalmopathy. The CDR3 contains 15 residues. Germline V gives CDR1 LNHDA, CDR2 SQIVND (reference sequence). V lost 10 bases and J 0 bases, leaving 16 bases between the germline ends. This clonotype was counted a few times. Amplification of TCR beta CDR3 regions used RNA as the template. HTBI primers were used for first-round RT-PCR of the TCR CDR3. TCRdb called the multiplex PCR reads again in MiXCR, with one record for every CDR3 protein. Here the sample spans roughly 350,000 distinct CDR3 sequences, around 13% being singletons.

The chain has TRBV19 and TRBJ1-5; no definite D call. The TCR comes from a woman aged 40 to 55 with Graves' ophthalmopathy. The sequenced sample was blood. The CDR3 loop reads CATTGVPFSNQPQHF. The CDR3 coding sequence is TGTGCCACCACCGGGGTGCCTTTTAGCAATCAGCCCCAGCATTTT.